The clone carrying this TCR beta chain was seen a few times. This specimen belongs to a study of blood T cells in healthy people across ages. A J-beta primer mix and a sample-barcoded 5' primer were used in a second PCR of roughly 6 to 11 cycles. TCRdb re-called the 5' RACE reads with MiXCR, one entry per CDR3 protein. The top ten hold 20% to 25% of the sample, which has hundreds of thousands of distinct CDR3 sequences, under 55% seen once. Material: blood. This TCR was sampled from a man older than 75 in good health.

The CDR3 loop is CASSPMLTSDEQYF. The CDR3 nucleotides are TGTGCCAGCAGCCCAATGCTAACCAGTGACGAGCAGTACTTC. The chain combines TRBV7-2 with TRBJ2-7; D unclear. V lost 5 bases to trimming and J lost 5 bases, with 16 bases between them. The germline gives CDR1 SGHTA, CDR2 FQGNSA. This CDR3 is 14 amino acids long.